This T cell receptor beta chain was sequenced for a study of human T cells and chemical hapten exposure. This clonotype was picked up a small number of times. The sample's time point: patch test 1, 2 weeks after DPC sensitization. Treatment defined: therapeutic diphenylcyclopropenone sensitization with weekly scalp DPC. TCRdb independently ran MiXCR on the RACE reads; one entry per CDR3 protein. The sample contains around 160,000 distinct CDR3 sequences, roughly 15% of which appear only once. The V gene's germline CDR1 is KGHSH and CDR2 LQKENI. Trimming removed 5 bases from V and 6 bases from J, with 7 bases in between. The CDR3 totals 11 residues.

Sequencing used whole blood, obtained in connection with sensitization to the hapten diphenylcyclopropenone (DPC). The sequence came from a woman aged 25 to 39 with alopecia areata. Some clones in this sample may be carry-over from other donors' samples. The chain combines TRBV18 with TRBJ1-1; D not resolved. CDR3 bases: TGTGCCAGCTCAACTCGGGCTGAAGCTTTCTTT. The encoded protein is CASSTRAEAFF.